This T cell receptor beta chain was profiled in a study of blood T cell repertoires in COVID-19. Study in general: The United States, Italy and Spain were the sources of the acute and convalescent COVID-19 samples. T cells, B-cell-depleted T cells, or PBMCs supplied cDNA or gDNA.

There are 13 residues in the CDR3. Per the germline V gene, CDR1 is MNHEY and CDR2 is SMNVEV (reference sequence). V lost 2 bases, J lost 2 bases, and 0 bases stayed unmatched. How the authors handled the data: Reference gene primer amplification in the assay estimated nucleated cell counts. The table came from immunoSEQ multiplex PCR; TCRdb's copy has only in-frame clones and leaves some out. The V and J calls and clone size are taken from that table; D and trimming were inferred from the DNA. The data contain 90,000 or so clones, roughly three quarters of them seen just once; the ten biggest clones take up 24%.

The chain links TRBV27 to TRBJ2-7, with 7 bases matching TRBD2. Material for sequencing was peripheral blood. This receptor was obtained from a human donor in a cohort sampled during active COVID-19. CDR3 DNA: TGTGCCAGCAGTTTAGCGGGAGCCTACGAGCAGTACTTC. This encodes CASSLAGAYEQYF.